These 4 T cell receptor beta chains were all obtained from the same sample, sequenced in a study of identical twins (dated by TCRdb to the mid-2010s). The method was 5' RACE. The sample was run on an Illumina HiSeq 2000. TCRdb reran the public reads through fastp at Q25 and MiXCR, keeping productive beta chains. Every CDR3 protein is listed once, alongside the most common genes and DNA of its rows. For this sample the table gives fewer than 550,000 distinct CDR3 sequences, of which 13% to 15% were detected only once. Roughly 0.43% of the sample goes to the ten largest clones. The same data also went into a second study, on yellow fever vaccine responses in identical twins.

The sample consisted of CD4+ T cells sorted from blood. These receptors were obtained from a young woman in good health.

The chain recombines TRBV27 with TRBJ2-1, with D hard to call. Per the germline V gene, CDR1 is MNHEY and CDR2 is SMNVEV (reference sequence). V lost 0 bases and J 1 base, leaving 13 bases between the germline ends. The CDR3 runs to 17 residues. The CDR3 DNA sequence: TGTGCCAGCAGTTTATCTGGCGGAGTACGTTCCTACAATGAGCAGTTCTTC. It translates to CASSLSGGVRSYNEQFF.

A single count supports this clonotype. The chain carries TRBV4-2 and TRBJ2-2, with TRBD2 as a possible D gene (5 bases). The V gene's germline CDR1 is LGHNA and CDR2 YNFKEQ. The V end lost 0 bases, the J end lost 4 bases, and 9 bases lay between the germline ends. The CDR3 sequence is 15 residues long. Here the CDR3 reads CASSQDEGFTGELFF. The DNA for the CDR3 is TGTGCCAGCAGCCAAGATGAGGGTTTCACCGGGGAGCTGTTTTTT.

The chain uses TRBV7-2 and TRBJ2-7, with 9 bases lining up with TRBD2. Per germline, CDR1 SGHTA and CDR2 FQGNSA. With 2 bases clipped from V and 2 bases from J, the junction kept 1 base outside the gene matches. The CDR3 has 14 amino acids. The CDR3 loop is CASSLPSGAYEQYF. In nucleotides, the CDR3 is TGTGCCAGCAGCTTACCTAGCGGGGCCTACGAGCAGTACTTC. Variable domain in full (rest from reference TRBV7-2 and TRBJ2-7): GAGVSQSPSNKVTEKGKDVELRCDPISGHTALYWYRQSLGQGLEFLIYFQGNSAPDKSGLPSDRFSAERTGGSVSTLTIQRTQQEDSAVYLCASSLPSGAYEQYFGPGTRLTVT.

The rearrangement joins TRBV2 to TRBJ2-1; weak D call: TRBD2 (7 bases). V shed 6 bases and J shed 8 bases, with 20 bases lying between them. The CDR3 length is 15 residues. Germline loops: CDR1 SNHLY, CDR2 FYNNEI. The DNA for the CDR3 is TGTGCCAGCAGCCGCCTTCGGGGGGCGGGCGATGAGCAGTTCTTC. The encoded protein is CASSRLRGAGDEQFF. Full variable domain (rest looked up from reference TRBV2 and TRBJ2-1): EPEVTQTPSHQVTQMGQEVILRCVPISNHLYFYWYRQILGQKVEFLVSFYNNEISEKSEIFDDQFSVERPDGSNFTLKIRSTKLEDSAMYFCASSRLRGAGDEQFFGPGTRLTVL.